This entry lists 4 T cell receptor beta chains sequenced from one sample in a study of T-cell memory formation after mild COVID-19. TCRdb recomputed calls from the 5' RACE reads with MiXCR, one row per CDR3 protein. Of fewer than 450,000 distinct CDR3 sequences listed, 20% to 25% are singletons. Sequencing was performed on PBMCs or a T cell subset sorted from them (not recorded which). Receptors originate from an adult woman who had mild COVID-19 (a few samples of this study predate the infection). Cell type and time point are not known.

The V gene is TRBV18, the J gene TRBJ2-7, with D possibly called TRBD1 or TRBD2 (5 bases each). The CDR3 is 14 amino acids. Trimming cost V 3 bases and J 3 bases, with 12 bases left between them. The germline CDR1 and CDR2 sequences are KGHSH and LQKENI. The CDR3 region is CASSPRDRHYEQYF. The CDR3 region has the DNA TGTGCCAGCTCACCTCGGGACCGCCACTACGAGCAGTACTTC. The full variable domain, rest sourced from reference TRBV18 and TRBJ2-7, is NAGVMQNPRHLVRRRGQEARLRCSPMKGHSHVYWYRQLPEEGLKFMVYLQKENIIDESGMPKERFSAEFPKEGPSILRIQQVVRGDSAAYFCASSPRDRHYEQYFGPGTRLTVT.

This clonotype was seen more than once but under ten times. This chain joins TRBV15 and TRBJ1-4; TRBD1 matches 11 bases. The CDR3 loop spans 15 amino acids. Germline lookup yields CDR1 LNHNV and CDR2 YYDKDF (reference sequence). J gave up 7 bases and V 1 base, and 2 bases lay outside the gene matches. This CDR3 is CATSRVDRGREKLFF. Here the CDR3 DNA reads TGTGCCACCAGCAGAGTGGACAGGGGGCGTGAAAAACTGTTTTTT.

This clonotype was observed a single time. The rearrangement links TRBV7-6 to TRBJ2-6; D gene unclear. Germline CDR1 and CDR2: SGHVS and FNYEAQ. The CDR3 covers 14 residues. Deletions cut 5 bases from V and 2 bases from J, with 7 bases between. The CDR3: CASSRSTGANVLTF. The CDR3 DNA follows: TGTGCCAGCAGCCGCAGCACTGGGGCCAACGTCCTGACTTTC. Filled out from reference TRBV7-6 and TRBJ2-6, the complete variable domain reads GAGVSQSPRYKVTKRGQDVALRCDPISGHVSLYWYRQALGQGPEFLTYFNYEAQQDKSGLPNDRFSAERPEGSISTLTIQRTEQRDSAMYRCASSRSTGANVLTFGAGSRLTVL.

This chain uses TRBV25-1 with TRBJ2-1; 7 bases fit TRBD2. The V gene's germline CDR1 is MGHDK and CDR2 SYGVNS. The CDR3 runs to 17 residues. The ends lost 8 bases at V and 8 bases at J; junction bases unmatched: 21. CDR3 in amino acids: CASPRVGGPVVVYEQFF. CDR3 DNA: TGTGCCAGCCCTAGAGTGGGAGGGCCTGTTGTTGTCTATGAGCAGTTCTTC.